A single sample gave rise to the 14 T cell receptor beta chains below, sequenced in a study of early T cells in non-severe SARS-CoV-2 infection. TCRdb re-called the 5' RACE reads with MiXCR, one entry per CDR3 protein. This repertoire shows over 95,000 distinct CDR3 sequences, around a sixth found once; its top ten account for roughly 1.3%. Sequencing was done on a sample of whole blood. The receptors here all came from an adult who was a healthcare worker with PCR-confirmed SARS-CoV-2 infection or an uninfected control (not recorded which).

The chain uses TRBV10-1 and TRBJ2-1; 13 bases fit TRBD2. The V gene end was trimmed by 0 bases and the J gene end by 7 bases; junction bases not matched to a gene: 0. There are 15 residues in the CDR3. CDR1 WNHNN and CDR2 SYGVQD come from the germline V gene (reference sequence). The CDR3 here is CASSESTSGGNEQFF. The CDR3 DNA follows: TGCGCCAGCAGTGAGTCGACTAGCGGGGGGAATGAGCAGTTCTTC.

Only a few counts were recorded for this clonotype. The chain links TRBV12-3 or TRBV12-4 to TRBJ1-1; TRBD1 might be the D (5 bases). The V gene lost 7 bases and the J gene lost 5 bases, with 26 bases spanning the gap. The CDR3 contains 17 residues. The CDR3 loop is CASTPPGSDPMRTEAFF. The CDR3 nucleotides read TGTGCCAGCACCCCCCCAGGGTCAGATCCTATGCGGACTGAAGCTTTCTTT.

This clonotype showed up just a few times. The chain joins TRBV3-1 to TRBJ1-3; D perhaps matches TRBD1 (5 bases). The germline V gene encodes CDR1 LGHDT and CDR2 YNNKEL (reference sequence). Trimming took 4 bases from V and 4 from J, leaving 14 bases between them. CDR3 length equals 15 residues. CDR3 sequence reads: CASSLLEGSGNTIYF. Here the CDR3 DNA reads TGTGCCAGCAGCCTCTTGGAGGGGTCCGGAAACACCATATATTTT.

Here the CDR3 reads CSARPGQGAPGELFF. The CDR3 bases are TGCAGTGCTAGGCCGGGACAGGGGGCTCCCGGGGAGCTGTTTTTT. The chain links TRBV20-1 to TRBJ2-2, with 12 positions matching TRBD1. The germline V gene encodes CDR1 DFQATT and CDR2 SNEGSKA (reference sequence). The trim removed 3 bases at V and 6 bases at J, leaving 5 bases unmatched. The CDR3 spans 15 residues.

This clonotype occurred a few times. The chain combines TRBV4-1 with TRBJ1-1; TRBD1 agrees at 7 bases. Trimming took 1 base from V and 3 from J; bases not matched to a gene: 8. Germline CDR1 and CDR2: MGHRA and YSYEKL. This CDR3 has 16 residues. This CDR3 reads CASSQAETGAYTEAFF. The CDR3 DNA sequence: TGCGCCAGCAGCCAAGCCGAAACAGGGGCATACACTGAAGCTTTCTTT.

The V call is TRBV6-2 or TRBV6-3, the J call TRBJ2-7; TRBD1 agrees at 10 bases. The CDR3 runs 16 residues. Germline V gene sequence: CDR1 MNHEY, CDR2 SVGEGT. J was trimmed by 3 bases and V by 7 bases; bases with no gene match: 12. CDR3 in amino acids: CASTKTPTGGLYEQYF. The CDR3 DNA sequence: TGTGCCAGCACCAAAACTCCGACAGGGGGCCTCTACGAGCAGTACTTC.

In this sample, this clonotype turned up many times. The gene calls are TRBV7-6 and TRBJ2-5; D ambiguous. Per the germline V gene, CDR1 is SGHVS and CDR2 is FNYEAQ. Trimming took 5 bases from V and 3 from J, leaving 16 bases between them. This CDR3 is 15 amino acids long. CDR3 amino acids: CASSPPPWIEETQYF. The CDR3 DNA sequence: TGTGCCAGCAGCCCACCCCCTTGGATCGAAGAGACCCAGTACTTC.

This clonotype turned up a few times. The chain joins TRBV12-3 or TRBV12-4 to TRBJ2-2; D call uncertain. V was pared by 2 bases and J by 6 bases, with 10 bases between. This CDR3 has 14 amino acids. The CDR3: CASSLIGWSGELFF. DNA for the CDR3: TGTGCCAGCAGTTTAATCGGGTGGTCCGGGGAGCTGTTTTTT.

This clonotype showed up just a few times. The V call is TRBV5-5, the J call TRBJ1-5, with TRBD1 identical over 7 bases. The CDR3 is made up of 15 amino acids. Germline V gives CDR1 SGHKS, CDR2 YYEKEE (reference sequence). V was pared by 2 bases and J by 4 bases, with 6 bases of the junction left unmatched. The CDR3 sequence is CASSLVAGGNQPQHF. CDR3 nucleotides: TGTGCCAGCAGCTTAGTCGCAGGGGGGAATCAGCCCCAGCATTTT.

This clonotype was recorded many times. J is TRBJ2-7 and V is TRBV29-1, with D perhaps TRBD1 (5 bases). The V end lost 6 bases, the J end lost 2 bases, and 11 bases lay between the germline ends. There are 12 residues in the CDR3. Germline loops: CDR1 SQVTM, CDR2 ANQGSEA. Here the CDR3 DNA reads TGCAGCGTCCAAGGGGCAACCTACGAGCAGTACTTC. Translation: CSVQGATYEQYF.

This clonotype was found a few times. The CDR3 region has the DNA TGCAGTGCTAGATTGGCCAAAAACATTCAGTACTTC. It encodes CSARLAKNIQYF. The gene calls are TRBV20-1 and TRBJ2-4, with D unclear. This CDR3 contains 12 residues. Germline values: CDR1 DFQATT, CDR2 SNEGSKA (reference sequence). Trimming cost V 2 bases and J 1 base, with 3 bases left between them.

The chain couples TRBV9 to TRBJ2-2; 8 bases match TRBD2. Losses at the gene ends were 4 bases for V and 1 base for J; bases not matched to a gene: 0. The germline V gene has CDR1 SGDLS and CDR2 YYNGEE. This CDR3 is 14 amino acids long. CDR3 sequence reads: CASSTSGNTGELFF. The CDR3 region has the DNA TGTGCCAGCAGCACTAGCGGGAACACCGGGGAGCTGTTTTTT. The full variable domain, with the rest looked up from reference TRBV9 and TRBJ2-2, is DSGVTQTPKHLITATGQRVTLRCSPRSGDLSVYWYQQSLDQGLQFLIQYYNGEERAKGNILERFSAQQFPDLHSELNLSSLELGDSALYFCASSTSGNTGELFFGEGSRLTVL.

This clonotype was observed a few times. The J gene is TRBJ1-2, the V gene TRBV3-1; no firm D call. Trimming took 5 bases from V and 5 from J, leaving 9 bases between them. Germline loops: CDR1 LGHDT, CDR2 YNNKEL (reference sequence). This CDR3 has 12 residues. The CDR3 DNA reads TGTGCCAGCAGCTTGCTGGAGTATGGCTACACCTTC. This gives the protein CASSLLEYGYTF.

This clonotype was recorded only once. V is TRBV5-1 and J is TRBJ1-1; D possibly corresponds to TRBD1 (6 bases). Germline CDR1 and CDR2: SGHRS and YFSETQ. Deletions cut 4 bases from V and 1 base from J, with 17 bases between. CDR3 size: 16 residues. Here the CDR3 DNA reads TGCGCCAGCAGCGGGGGACCCGGGACATCGAACACTGAAGCTTTCTTT. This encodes CASSGGPGTSNTEAFF.